The following is a T cell receptor beta chain sequence with its context. No antigen is known for it. This CDR3 comprises 13 residues. Per germline, CDR1 SGHRS and CDR2 YFSETQ. Trimming pared 4 bases from V and 1 base from J, leaving 9 bases between. Measured with immunoSEQ multiplex PCR; TCRdb has only the in-frame clones, and not every one. The sample lists tens of thousands of clones, over 75% seen once, with approximately 19% in the top ten. The data derive from a study of a mutant IDH1 vaccine in newly diagnosed glioma. About the study: There were 62.5% males and roughly 40% females among treated patients, whose mean age was about 40 years. Receipt of radiotherapy, temozolomide, or both preceded the study, and most received both.

Study-level results: Top peripheral T cell clonotype shifts appeared unrelated to pseudoprogression.

Time point reported: baseline, week 1 (first vaccination visit). Indicated treatment: pre-vaccination baseline after standard-of-care therapy. The genes are TRBV5-1 and TRBJ2-7; no reliable D call. This TCR derives from a man aged 25-45 years with glioma. Sequencing used PBMCs, obtained from a glioma patient treated with radiotherapy, temozolomide or both. The CDR3 DNA reads TGCGCCAGCAGCACTGGTTTATCCTACGAGCAGTACTTC. It is translated as CASSTGLSYEQYF.